Shown below are 13 T cell receptor beta chains from a single sample sequenced in a study of a mutant IDH1 vaccine in newly diagnosed glioma. TCRdb keeps only in-frame clones here, not all; method: immunoSEQ multiplex PCR. This repertoire shows around 67,000 clones, around four fifths found once; its top ten account for 4.6%. Documented time point: baseline, week 1 (first vaccination visit). The treatment denotes: pre-vaccination baseline after standard-of-care therapy. Source: peripheral blood mononuclear cells (PBMCs), taken from a glioma patient treated with radiotherapy, temozolomide or both. The source of these receptors is a young woman with glioma. Some clones in this sample may be carry-over from other donors' samples.

V and J are TRBV5-1 and TRBJ1-2; D remains ambiguous. The V gene's germline CDR1 is SGHRS and CDR2 YFSETQ. Trimming shortened V by 5 bases and J by 7 bases, and 18 bases separated the two germline ends. This CDR3 is built from 14 residues. In nucleotides, the CDR3 is TGCGCCAGCAGGTCCGTTGAAGGGCCCTTTGGCTACACCTTC. Translating gives CASRSVEGPFGYTF.

This chain joins TRBV2 and TRBJ2-4; tentative D call: TRBD2 (5 bases). CDR3 size: 13 residues. The germline CDR1 and CDR2 sequences are SNHLY and FYNNEI. Trimming pared 5 bases from V and 5 bases from J, leaving 10 bases between. For the CDR3, the DNA is TGTGCCAGCAGTCCACGGGGAGAAAACATTCAGTACTTC. It is translated as CASSPRGENIQYF. Supplemented by reference TRBV2 and TRBJ2-4, the full variable domain reads EPEVTQTPSHQVTQMGQEVILRCVPISNHLYFYWYRQILGQKVEFLVSFYNNEISEKSEIFDDQFSVERPDGSNFTLKIRSTKLEDSAMYFCASSPRGENIQYFGAGTRLSVL.

The chain employs TRBV28 and TRBJ1-5, with no clear D. This CDR3 region has 13 residues. Germline CDR1 MDHEN, CDR2 SYDVKM. V lost 2 bases and J lost 7, with 9 bases in between. In DNA form, the CDR3 reads TGTGCCAGCAGTTTAGGACGTAGACAGCCCCAGCATTTT. This sequence encodes CASSLGRRQPQHF. Supplemented by reference TRBV28 and TRBJ1-5, the full variable domain reads DVKVTQSSRYLVKRTGEKVFLECVQDMDHENMFWYRQDPGLGLRLIYFSYDVKMKEKGDIPEGYSVSREKKERFSLILESASTNQTSMYLCASSLGRRQPQHFGDGTRLSIL.

The genes are TRBV30 and TRBJ2-3; possibly TRBD1 or TRBD2 for D (5 bases each). V lost 5 bases and J lost 3, with 12 bases in between. In germline, CDR1 is GTSNPN, CDR2 SVGIG (reference sequence). This CDR3 is 13 amino acids long. This chain's CDR3 is CAWGDWGTDTQYF. As DNA, the CDR3 is TGTGCCTGGGGAGACTGGGGGACAGATACGCAGTATTTT.

The chain links TRBV9 to TRBJ2-7; 8 positions match TRBD1. The germline V gene has CDR1 SGDLS and CDR2 YYNGEE. V lost 2 bases, J lost 6 bases, and 4 bases stayed unmatched. CDR3 length equals 13 residues. For the CDR3, the DNA is TGTGCCAGCAGCGTGGACAGGGCCGGCGAGCAGTACTTC. It yields the protein CASSVDRAGEQYF.

The V and J genes are TRBV5-1 and TRBJ1-1; D ambiguous. The CDR3 spans 15 residues. CDR1 SGHRS and CDR2 YFSETQ come from the germline V gene. V was clipped by 0 bases and J by 1 base, with 10 bases between them. The CDR3 is CASSLAPRKNTEAFF. CDR3 DNA: TGCGCCAGCAGCTTGGCCCCCAGGAAGAACACTGAAGCTTTCTTT.

The chain joins TRBV7-2 to TRBJ2-7, with D unclear. The CDR3 totals 13 residues. With 3 bases removed from V and 6 bases from J, the gap between germline ends came to 12 bases. CDR1 and CDR2 (germline): SGHTA, FQGNSA. CDR3: CASSLGLGGEQYF. Written as DNA, the CDR3 is TGTGCCAGCAGCTTGGGCTTAGGTGGCGAGCAGTACTTC.

The chain employs TRBV5-4 and TRBJ2-2, with 10 bases fitting TRBD2. Trimming took 3 bases from V and 6 from J; bases not matched to a gene: 8. The CDR3 totals 16 residues. Germline CDR1 and CDR2: SGHNT and YYREEE (reference sequence). The CDR3 DNA reads as TGTGCCAGCAGCTCTCGTAGCGGGAGGCTGGCCGGGGAGCTGTTTTTT. It encodes CASSSRSGRLAGELFF.

This clone was seen once. The chain has TRBV2 and TRBJ1-4; D gene uncertain. This CDR3 has 13 residues. The V end lost 3 bases, the J end lost 5 bases, and 7 bases lay between the germline ends. Looked up from germline, CDR1 is SNHLY and CDR2 is FYNNEI. The CDR3: CASSEMENEKLFF. The CDR3 DNA is TGTGCCAGCAGTGAGATGGAGAATGAAAAACTGTTTTTT.

The rearrangement uses TRBV5-1 and TRBJ1-1; 8 nucleotides align to TRBD1. The CDR3 extends over 14 amino acids. CDR1 SGHRS and CDR2 YFSETQ come from the germline V gene. Losses at the gene ends were 4 bases for V and 4 bases for J; bases not matched to a gene: 6. The chain's CDR3 is CASSPGGLGTEAFF. In nucleotides, the CDR3 is TGCGCCAGCAGCCCAGGGGGCTTGGGCACTGAAGCTTTCTTT.

V usage is TRBV6-6 and J usage is TRBJ1-6; 9 bases line up with TRBD1. The ends lost 2 bases at V and 7 bases at J; junction bases unmatched: 6. The CDR3 loop spans 16 amino acids. Germline values: CDR1 MNHNY, CDR2 SVGAGI (reference sequence). The CDR3 spells CASSYGSGTGNSPLHF. In DNA form, the CDR3 reads TGTGCCAGCAGTTACGGGTCTGGGACAGGGAATTCACCCCTCCACTTT.

In DNA, the CDR3 is TGTGCCAACCGGGGGCAGCTCAACTATGGCTACACCTTC. It specifies CANRGQLNYGYTF. The chain is built from TRBV9 and TRBJ1-2, with D possibly matching TRBD1 (6 bases). Per the germline V gene, CDR1 is SGDLS and CDR2 is YYNGEE. V was trimmed by 9 bases and J by 2 bases, leaving 14 bases between them. The CDR3 is 13 amino acids.

The genes are TRBV5-1 and TRBJ1-1, with D perhaps matching TRBD1 (6 bases). This CDR3 spans 17 amino acids. Germline assignment: CDR1 SGHRS and CDR2 YFSETQ. V was clipped by 3 bases and J by 4 bases, with 22 bases between them. CDR3 amino acids: CASSWRPLQGDGTEAFF. In DNA form, the CDR3 reads TGCGCCAGCAGCTGGAGGCCACTACAGGGTGACGGCACTGAAGCTTTCTTT.